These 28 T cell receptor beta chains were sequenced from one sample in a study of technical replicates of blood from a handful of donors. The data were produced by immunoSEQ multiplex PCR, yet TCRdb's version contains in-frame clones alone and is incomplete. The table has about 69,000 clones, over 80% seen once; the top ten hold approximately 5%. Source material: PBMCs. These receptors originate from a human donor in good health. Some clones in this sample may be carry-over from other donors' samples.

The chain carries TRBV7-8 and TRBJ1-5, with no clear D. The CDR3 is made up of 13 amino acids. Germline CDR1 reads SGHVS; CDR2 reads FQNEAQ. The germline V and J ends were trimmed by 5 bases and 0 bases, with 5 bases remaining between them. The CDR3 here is CASSTFSNQPQHF. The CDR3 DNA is TGTGCCAGCAGCACATTTAGCAATCAGCCCCAGCATTTT.

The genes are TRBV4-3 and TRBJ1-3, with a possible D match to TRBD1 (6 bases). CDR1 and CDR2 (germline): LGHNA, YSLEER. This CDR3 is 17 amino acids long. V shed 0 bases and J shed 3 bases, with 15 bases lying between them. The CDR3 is CASSQDLGAPGGNTIYF. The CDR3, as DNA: TGCGCCAGCAGCCAAGATTTGGGGGCCCCTGGTGGAAACACCATATATTTT.

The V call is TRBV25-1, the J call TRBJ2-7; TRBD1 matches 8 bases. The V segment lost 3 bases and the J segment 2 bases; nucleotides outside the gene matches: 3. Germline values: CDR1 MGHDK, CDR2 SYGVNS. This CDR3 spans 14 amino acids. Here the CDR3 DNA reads TGTGCCAGCAGTGACTGGGACAGGCCCTACGAGCAGTACTTC. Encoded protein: CASSDWDRPYEQYF.

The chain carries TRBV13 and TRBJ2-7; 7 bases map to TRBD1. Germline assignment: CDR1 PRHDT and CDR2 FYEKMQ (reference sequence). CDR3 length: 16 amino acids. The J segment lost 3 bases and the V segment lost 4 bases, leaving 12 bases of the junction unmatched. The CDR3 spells CASSSNSRDSLYEQYF. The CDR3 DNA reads TGTGCCAGCAGCTCAAACTCCCGGGACAGTCTCTACGAGCAGTACTTC.

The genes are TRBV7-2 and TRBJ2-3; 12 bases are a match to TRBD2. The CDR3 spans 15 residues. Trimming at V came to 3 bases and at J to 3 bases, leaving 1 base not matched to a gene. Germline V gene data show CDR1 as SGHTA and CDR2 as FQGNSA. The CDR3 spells CASSLLAGGTDTQYF. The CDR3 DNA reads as TGTGCCAGCAGCTTGCTAGCGGGAGGGACAGATACGCAGTATTTT.

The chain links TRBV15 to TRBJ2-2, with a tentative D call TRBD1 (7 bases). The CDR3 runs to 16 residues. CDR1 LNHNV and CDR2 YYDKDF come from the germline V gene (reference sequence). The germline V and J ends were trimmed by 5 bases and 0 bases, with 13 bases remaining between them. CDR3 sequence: CATSGGTDTNTGELFF. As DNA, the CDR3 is TGTGCCACCAGCGGGGGGACAGATACGAACACCGGGGAGCTGTTTTTT.

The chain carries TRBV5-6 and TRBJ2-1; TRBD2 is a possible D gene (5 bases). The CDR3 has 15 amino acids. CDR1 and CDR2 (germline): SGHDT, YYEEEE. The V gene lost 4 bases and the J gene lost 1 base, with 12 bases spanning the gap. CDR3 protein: CASSGYRRSYNEQFF. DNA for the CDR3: TGTGCCAGCAGCGGGTATCGGAGGTCCTACAATGAGCAGTTCTTC.

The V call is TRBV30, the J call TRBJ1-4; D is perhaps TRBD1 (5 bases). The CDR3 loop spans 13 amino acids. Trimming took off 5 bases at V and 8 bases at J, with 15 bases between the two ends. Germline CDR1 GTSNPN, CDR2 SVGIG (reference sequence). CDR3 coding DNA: TGTGCCTGGGGGGGACTCTCTGGGGAAAAACTGTTTTTT. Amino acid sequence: CAWGGLSGEKLFF.

CDR3 sequence reads: CATSRDPRRYNEQFF. DNA for the CDR3: TGTGCCACCAGCAGAGATCCGCGGAGATACAATGAGCAGTTCTTC. The chain uses TRBV15 and TRBJ2-1, with D uncertain. The CDR3 has 15 amino acids. The V end lost 0 bases, the J end lost 4 bases, and 10 bases lay between the germline ends. Germline CDR1 is LNHNV and CDR2 is YYDKDF (reference sequence).

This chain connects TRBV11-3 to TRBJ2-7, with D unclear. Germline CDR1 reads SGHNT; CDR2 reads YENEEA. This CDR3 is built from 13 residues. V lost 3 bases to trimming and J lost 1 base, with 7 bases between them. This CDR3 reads CASSLGRSYEQYF. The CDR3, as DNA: TGTGCCAGCAGCTTGGGCAGATCCTACGAGCAGTACTTC.

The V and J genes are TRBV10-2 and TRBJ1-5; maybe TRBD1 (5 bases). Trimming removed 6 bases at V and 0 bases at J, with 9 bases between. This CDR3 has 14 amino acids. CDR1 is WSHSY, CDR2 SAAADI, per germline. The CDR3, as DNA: TGCGCCAGCAGAGGACACAATAGCAATCAGCCCCAGCATTTT. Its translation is CASRGHNSNQPQHF.

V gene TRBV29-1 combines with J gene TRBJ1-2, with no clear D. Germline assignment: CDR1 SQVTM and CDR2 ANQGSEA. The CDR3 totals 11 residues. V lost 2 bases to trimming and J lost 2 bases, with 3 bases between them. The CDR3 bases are TGCAGCGTTGAACAGAACTATGGCTACACCTTC. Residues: CSVEQNYGYTF.

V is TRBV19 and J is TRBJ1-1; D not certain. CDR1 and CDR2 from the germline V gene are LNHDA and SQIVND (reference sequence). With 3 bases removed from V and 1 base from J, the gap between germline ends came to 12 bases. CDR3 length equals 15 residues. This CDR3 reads CASSINGGANTEAFF. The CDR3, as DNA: TGTGCCAGTAGTATCAACGGAGGTGCGAACACTGAAGCTTTCTTT.

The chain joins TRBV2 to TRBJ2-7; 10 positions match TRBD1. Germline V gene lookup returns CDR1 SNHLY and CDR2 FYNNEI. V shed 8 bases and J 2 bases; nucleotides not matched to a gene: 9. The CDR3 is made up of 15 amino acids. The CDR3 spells CASRRQGAPTYEQYF. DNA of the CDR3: TGTGCCAGCCGCAGACAGGGGGCCCCCACCTACGAGCAGTACTTC.

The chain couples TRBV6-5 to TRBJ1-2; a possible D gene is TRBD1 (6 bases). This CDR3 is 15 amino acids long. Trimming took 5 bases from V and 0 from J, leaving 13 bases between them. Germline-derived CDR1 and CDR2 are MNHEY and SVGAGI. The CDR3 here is CASSPGTSSNYGYTF. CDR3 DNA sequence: TGTGCCAGCAGTCCTGGGACATCGTCTAACTATGGCTACACCTTC.

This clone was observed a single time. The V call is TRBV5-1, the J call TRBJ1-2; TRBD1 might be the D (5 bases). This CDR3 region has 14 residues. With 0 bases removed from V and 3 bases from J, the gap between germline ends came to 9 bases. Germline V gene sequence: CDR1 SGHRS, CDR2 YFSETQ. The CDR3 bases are TGCGCCAGCAGCTTGGAGGGGAGGGACTATGGCTACACCTTC. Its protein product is CASSLEGRDYGYTF.

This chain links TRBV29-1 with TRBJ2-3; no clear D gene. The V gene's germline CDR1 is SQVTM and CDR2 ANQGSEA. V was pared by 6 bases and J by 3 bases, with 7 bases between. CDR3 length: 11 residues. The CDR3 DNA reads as TGCAGCGTCGCAGATACAGATACGCAGTATTTT. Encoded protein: CSVADTDTQYF.

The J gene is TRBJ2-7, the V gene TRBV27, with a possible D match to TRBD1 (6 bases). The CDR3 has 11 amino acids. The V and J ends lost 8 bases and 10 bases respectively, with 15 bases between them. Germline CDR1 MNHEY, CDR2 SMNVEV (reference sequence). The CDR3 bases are TGTGCCAGCCAGGGGACCGGACCTCAGTACTTC. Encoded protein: CASQGTGPQYF.

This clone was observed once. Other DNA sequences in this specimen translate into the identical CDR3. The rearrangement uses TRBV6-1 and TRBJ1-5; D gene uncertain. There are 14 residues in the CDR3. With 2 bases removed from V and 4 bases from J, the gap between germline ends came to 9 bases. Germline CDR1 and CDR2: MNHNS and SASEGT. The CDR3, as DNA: TGTGCCAGCAGTGAATCAGGAGGGAATCAGCCCCAGCATTTT. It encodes CASSESGGNQPQHF.

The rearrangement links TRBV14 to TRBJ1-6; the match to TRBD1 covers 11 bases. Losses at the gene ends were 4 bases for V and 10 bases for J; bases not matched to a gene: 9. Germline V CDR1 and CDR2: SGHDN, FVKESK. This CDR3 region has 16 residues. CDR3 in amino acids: CASSRGTGGPRSPLHF. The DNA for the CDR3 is TGTGCCAGCAGCCGAGGGACAGGGGGACCTCGGTCACCCCTCCACTTT.

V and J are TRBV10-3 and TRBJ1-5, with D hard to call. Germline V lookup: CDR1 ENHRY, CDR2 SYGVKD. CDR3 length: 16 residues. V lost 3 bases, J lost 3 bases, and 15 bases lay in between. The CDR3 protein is CAISDSGGGNNQPQHF. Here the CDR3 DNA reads TGTGCCATCAGTGATTCCGGAGGAGGGAACAATCAGCCCCAGCATTTT.

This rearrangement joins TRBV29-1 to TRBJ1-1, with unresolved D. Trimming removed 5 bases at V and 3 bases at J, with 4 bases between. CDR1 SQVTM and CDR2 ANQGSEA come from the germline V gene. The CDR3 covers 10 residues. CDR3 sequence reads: CSVSDTEAFF. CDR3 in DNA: TGCAGCGTTTCAGACACTGAAGCTTTCTTT.

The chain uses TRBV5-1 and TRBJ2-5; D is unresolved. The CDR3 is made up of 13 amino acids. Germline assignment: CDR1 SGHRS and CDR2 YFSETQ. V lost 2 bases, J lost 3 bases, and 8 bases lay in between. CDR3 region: CASSLASEETQYF. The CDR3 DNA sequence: TGCGCCAGCAGCTTAGCGTCAGAAGAGACCCAGTACTTC.

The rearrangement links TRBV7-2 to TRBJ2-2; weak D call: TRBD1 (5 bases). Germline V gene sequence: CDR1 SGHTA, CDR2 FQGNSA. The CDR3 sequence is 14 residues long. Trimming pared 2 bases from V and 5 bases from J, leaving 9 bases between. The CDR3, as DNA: TGTGCCAGCAGCTTAACAGGAAATACCGGGGAGCTGTTTTTT. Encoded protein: CASSLTGNTGELFF. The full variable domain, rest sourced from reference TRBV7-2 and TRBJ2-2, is GAGVSQSPSNKVTEKGKDVELRCDPISGHTALYWYRQSLGQGLEFLIYFQGNSAPDKSGLPSDRFSAERTGGSVSTLTIQRTQQEDSAVYLCASSLTGNTGELFFGEGSRLTVL.

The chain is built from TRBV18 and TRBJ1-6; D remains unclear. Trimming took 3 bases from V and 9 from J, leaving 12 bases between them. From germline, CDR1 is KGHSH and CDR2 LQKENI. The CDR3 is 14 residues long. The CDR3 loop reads CASSPPGLGSPLHF. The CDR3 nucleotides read TGTGCCAGCTCACCCCCGGGTTTGGGTTCACCCCTCCACTTT.

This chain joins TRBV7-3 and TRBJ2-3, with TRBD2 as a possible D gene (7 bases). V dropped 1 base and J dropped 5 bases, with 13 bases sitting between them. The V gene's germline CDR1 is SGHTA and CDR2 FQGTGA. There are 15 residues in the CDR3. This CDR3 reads CASSLIGGGGDTQYF. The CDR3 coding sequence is TGTGCCAGCAGCTTAATAGGGGGGGGTGGAGATACGCAGTATTTT.

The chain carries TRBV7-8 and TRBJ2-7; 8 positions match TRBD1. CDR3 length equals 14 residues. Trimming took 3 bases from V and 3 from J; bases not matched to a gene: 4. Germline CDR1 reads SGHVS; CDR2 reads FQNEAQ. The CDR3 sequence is CASSFDRGFYEQYF. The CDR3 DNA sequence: TGTGCCAGCAGCTTCGACAGGGGCTTCTACGAGCAGTACTTC.

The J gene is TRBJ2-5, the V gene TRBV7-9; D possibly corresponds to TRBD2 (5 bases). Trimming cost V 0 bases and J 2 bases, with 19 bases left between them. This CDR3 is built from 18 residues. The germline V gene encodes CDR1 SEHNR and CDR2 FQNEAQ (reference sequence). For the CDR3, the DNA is TGTGCCAGCAGCTTAGCCGGTAGGACTCTATGGGAACAAGAGACCCAGTACTTC. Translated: CASSLAGRTLWEQETQYF.